This T cell receptor (beta chain) was sequenced during a study of shared clonotypes between healthy human individuals. Clones were read by immunoSEQ multiplex PCR, and TCRdb kept only the in-frame ones, dropping some. Among more than 1 million clones listed, 75% to 80% were seen once. This clonotype originated in a man between 18 and 35 years old in good health. Some clones in this sample may be carry-over from other donors' samples. The specimen was memory CD4+ T cells from PBMCs. The subset was: CD45RA-negative fraction.

For the CDR3, the DNA is TGTGCCAGCAGTTATCGGACGGATTACACTGAAGCTTTCTTT. Protein sequence: CASSYRTDYTEAFF. This chain uses TRBV6-6 with TRBJ1-1; D remains ambiguous. The V end was cut by 3 bases, the J end by 3 bases, with 11 bases between. Germline V gene lookup returns CDR1 MNHNY and CDR2 SVGAGI (reference sequence). The CDR3 covers 14 residues.